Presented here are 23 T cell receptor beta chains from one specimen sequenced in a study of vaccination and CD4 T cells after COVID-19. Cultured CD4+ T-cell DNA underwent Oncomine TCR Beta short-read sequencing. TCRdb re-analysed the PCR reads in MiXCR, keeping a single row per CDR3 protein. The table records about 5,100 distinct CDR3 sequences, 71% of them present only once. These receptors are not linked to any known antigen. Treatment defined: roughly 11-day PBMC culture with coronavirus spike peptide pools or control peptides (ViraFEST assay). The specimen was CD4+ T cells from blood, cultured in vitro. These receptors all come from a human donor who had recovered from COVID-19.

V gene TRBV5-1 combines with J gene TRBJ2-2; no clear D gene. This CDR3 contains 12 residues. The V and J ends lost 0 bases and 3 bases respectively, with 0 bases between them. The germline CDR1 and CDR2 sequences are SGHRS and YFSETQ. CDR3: CASSLDTGELFF. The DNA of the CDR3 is TGCGCCAGCAGCTTGGACACCGGGGAGCTGTTTTTT.

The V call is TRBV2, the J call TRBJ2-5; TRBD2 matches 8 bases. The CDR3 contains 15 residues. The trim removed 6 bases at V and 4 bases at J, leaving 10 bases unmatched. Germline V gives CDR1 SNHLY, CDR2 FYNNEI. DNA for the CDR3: TGTGCCAGCAGCCCCCGCGGGGGGCCCGGAGAGACCCAGTACTTC. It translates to CASSPRGGPGETQYF.

This CDR3 is CASSLRTGGGTNYGYTF. CDR3 DNA: TGTGCCAGCAGCTTAAGGACAGGGGGCGGGACTAACTATGGCTACACCTTC. The rearrangement joins TRBV7-9 to TRBJ1-2; 11 bases are shared with TRBD1. The CDR3 totals 17 residues. The junction had 5 bases not matched to a gene; V was cut back by 2 bases and J by 0 bases. Germline CDR1 and CDR2: SEHNR and FQNEAQ (reference sequence). The full variable domain, rest sourced from reference TRBV7-9 and TRBJ1-2, is DTGVSQNPRHKITKRGQNVTFRCDPISEHNRLYWYRQTLGQGPEFLTYFQNEAQLEKSRLLSDRFSAERPKGSFSTLEIQRTEQGDSAMYLCASSLRTGGGTNYGYTFGSGTRLTVV.

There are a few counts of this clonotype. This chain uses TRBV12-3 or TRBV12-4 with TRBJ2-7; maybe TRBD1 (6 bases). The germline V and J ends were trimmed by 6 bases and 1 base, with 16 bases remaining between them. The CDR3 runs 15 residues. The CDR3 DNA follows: TGTGCCAGCAGCCCCCGGCACAGGGCATCCTACGAGCAGTACTTC. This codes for CASSPRHRASYEQYF.

This CDR3 is CASSPPGQIFYGYTF. CDR3 DNA sequence: TGTGCCAGCAGCCCACCGGGACAGATTTTCTATGGCTACACCTTC. The chain recombines TRBV11-2 with TRBJ1-2, with 7 bases matching TRBD1. CDR3 length: 15 amino acids. Per germline, CDR1 SGHAT and CDR2 FQNNGV. Unmatched junction bases numbered 10, after V lost 5 bases and J lost 4 bases.

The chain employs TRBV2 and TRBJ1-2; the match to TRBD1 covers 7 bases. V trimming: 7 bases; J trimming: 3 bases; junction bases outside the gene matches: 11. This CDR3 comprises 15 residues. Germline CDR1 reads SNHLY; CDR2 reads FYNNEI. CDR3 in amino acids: CASTEADRTYYGYTF. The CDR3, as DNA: TGTGCCAGCACCGAGGCGGACAGGACTTACTATGGCTACACCTTC. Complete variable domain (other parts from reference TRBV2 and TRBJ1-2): EPEVTQTPSHQVTQMGQEVILRCVPISNHLYFYWYRQILGQKVEFLVSFYNNEISEKSEIFDDQFSVERPDGSNFTLKIRSTKLEDSAMYFCASTEADRTYYGYTFGSGTRLTVV.

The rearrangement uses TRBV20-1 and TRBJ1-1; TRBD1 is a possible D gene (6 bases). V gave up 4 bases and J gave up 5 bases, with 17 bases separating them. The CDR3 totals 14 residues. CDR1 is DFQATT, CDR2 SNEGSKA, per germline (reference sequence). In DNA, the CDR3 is TGCAGTGCTAATAGGCAGGGGTGGGGGACTGAAGCTTTCTTT. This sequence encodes CSANRQGWGTEAFF.

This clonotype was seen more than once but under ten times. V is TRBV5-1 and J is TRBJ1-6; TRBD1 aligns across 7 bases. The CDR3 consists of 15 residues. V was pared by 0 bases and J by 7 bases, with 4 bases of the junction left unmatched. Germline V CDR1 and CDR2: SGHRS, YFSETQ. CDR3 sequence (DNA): TGCGCCAGCAGCTTGGCCGGGACAGAGAATTCACCCCTCCACTTT. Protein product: CASSLAGTENSPLHF.

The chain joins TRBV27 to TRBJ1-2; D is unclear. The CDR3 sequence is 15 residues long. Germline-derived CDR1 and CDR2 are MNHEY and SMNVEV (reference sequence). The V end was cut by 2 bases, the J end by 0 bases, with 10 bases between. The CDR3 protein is CASSLNGGTNYGYTF. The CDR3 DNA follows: TGTGCCAGCAGTTTAAACGGTGGAACTAACTATGGCTACACCTTC.

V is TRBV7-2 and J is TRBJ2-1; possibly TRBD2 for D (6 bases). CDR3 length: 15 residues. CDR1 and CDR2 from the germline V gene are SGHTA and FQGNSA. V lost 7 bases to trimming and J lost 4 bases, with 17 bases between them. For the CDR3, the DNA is TGTGCCAGCACCCGAGTAGCGGACTCTTACAATGAGCAGTTCTTC. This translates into CASTRVADSYNEQFF.

The CDR3 loop is CASSASSGSSYEQYF. The CDR3 DNA is TGTGCCAGCAGCGCCTCTAGCGGGAGTTCCTACGAGCAGTACTTC. The V call is TRBV7-2, the J call TRBJ2-7, with 10 positions matching TRBD2. The V and J ends lost 5 bases and 1 base, in that order; junction bases with no gene match: 5. This CDR3 has 15 amino acids. CDR1 SGHTA and CDR2 FQGNSA come from the germline V gene.

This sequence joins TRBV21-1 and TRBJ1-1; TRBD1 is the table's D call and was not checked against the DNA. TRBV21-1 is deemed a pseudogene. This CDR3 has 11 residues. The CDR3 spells CASTGGTEAFF. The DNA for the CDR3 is TGTGCCAGCACAGGGGGCACTGAAGCTTTCTTT.

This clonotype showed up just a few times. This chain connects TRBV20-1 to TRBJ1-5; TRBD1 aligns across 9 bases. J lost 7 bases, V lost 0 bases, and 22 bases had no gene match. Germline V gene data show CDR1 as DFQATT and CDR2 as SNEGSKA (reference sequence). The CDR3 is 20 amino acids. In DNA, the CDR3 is TGCAGTGCTAGAGAAATCCCGCCAATTAACCGGGACAGGGTTTACCAGCCCCAGCATTTT. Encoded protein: CSAREIPPINRDRVYQPQHF.

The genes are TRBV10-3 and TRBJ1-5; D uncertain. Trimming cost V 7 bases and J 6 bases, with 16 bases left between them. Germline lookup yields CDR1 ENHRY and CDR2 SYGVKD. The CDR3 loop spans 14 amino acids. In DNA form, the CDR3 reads TGTGCCATCACCAGTGGAGGTGTAGGTCAGCCCCAGCATTTT. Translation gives CAITSGGVGQPQHF.

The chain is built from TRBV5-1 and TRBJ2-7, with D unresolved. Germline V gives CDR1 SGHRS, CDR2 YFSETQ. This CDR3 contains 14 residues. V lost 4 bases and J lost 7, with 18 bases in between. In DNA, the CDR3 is TGCGCCAGCAGCCAATGGGGAAGCAGCTCAGAGCAGTACTTC. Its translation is CASSQWGSSSEQYF.

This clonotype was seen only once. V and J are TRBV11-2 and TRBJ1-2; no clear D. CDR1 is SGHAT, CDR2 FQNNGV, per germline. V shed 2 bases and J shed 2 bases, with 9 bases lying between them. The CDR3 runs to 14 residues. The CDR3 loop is CASSLMSTNYGYTF. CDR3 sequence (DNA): TGTGCCAGCAGCTTAATGTCAACCAACTATGGCTACACCTTC.

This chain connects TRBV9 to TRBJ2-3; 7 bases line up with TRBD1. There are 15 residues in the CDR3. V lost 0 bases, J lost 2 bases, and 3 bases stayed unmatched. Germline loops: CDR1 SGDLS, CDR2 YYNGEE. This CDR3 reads CASSVGQGHTDTQYF. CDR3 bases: TGTGCCAGCAGCGTAGGACAGGGCCACACAGATACGCAGTATTTT.

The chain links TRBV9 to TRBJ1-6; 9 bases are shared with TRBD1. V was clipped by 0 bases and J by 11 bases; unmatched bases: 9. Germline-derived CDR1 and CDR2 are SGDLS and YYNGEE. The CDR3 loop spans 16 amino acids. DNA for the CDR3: TGTGCCAGCAGCGTAGGAGGACAGGGGACGGATACACCCCTCCACTTT. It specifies CASSVGGQGTDTPLHF.

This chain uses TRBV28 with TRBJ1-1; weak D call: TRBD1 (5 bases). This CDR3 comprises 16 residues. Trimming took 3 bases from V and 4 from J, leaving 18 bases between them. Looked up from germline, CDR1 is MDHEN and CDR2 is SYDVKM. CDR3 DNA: TGTGCCAGCAGTTTCACCGCACAGGTATCAGGCACTGAAGCTTTCTTT. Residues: CASSFTAQVSGTEAFF.

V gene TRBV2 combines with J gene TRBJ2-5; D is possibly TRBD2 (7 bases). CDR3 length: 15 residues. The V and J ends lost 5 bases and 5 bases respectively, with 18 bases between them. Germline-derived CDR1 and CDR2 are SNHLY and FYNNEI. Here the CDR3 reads CASSRLGGAQETQYF. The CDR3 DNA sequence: TGTGCCAGCAGTAGACTGGGGGGGGCCCAGGAGACCCAGTACTTC.

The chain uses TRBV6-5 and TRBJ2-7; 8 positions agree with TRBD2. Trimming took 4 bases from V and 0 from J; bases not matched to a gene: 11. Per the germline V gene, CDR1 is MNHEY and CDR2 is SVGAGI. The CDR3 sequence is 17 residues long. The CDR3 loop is CASSSGRGAEPSYEQYF. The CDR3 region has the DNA TGTGCCAGCAGTTCTGGGCGGGGGGCGGAACCCTCCTACGAGCAGTACTTC.

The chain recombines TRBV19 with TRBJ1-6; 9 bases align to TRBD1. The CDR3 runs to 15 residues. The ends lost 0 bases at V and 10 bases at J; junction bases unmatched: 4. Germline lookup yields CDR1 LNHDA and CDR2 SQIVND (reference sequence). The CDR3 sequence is CASSIDGTGRSPLHF. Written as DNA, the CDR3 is TGTGCCAGTAGTATAGATGGGACAGGGAGATCACCCCTCCACTTT.

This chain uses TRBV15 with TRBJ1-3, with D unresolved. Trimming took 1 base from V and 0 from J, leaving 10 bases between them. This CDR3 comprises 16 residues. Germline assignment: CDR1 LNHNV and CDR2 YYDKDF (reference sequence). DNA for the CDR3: TGTGCCACCAGCAGAGGGCGGACCCACTCTGGAAACACCATATATTTT. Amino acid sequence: CATSRGRTHSGNTIYF.